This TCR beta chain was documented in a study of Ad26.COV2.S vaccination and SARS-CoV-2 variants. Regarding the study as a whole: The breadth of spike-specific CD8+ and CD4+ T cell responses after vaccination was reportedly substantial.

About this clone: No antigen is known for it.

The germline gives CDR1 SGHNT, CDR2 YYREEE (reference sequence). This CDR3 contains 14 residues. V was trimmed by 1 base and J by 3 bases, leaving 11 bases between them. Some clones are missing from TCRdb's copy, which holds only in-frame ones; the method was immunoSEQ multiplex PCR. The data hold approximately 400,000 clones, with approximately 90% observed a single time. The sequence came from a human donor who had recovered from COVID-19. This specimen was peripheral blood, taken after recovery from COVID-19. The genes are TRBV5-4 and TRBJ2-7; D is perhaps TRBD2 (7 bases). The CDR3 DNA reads TGTGCCAGCAGCTTGCGGGGGGCCGACTACGAGCAGTACTTC. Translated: CASSLRGADYEQYF.